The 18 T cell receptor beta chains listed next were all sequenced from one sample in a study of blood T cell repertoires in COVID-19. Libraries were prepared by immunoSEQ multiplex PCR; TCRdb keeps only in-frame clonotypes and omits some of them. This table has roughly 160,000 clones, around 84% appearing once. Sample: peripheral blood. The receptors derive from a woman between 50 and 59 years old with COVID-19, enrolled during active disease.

This CDR3 reads CASSMRGSDTGELFF. CDR3 coding DNA: TGTGCCAGCAGTATGCGGGGGTCGGACACCGGGGAGCTGTTTTTT. The chain joins TRBV7-9 to TRBJ2-2; 7 bases are a match to TRBD2. Germline CDR1 reads SEHNR; CDR2 reads FQNEAQ (reference sequence). This CDR3 comprises 15 residues. The V gene end was trimmed by 6 bases and the J gene end by 3 bases; junction bases not matched to a gene: 7.

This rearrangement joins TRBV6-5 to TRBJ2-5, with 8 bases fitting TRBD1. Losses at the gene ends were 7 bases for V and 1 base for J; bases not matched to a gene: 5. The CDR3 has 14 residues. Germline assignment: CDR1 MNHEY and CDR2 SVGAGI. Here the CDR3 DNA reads TGTGCCAGCAACGACAGGGGTTCCCAAGAGACCCAGTACTTC. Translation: CASNDRGSQETQYF.

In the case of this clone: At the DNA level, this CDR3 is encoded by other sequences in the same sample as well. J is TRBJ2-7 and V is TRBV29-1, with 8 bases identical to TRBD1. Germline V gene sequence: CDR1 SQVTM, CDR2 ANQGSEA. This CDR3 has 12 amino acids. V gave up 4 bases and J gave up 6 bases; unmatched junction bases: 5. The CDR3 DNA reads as TGCAGCGTTGGACCAGGGGGCGGCGAGCAGTACTTC. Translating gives CSVGPGGGEQYF.

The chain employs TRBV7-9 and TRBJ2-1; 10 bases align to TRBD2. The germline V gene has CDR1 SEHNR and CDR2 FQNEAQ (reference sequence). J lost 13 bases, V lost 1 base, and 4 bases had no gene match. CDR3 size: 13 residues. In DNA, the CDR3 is TGTGCCAGCAGCTTAGTCAGCGGGGGGGCTCAGTTCTTC. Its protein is CASSLVSGGAQFF.

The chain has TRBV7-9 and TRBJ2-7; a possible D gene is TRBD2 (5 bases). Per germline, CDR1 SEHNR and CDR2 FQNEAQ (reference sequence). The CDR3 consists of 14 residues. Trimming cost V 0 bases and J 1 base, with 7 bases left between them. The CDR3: CASSLAGISYEQYF. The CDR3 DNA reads TGTGCCAGCAGCTTAGCCGGGATTTCCTACGAGCAGTACTTC.

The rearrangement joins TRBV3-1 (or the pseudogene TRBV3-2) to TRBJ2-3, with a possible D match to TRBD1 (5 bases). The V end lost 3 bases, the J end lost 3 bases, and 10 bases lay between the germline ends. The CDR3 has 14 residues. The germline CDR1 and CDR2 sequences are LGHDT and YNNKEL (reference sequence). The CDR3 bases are TGTGCCAGCAGCCAGGGGCTACGTACAGATACGCAGTATTTT. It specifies CASSQGLRTDTQYF.

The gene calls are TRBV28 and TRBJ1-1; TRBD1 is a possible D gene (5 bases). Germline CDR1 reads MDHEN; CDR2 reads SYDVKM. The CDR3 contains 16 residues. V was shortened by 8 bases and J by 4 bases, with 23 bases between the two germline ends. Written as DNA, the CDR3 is TGTGCCAGCTGGAGGACGCGGGGACCGGGTGGCACTGAAGCTTTCTTT. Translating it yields CASWRTRGPGGTEAFF.

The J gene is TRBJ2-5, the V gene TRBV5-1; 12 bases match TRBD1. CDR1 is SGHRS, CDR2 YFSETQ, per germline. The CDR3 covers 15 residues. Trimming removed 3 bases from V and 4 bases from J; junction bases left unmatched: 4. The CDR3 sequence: CASSSGDRGLETQYF. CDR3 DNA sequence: TGCGCCAGCAGCTCGGGGGACAGGGGGCTAGAGACCCAGTACTTC. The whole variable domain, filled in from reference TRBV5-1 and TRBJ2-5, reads KAGVTQTPRYLIKTRGQQVTLSCSPISGHRSVSWYQQTPGQGLQFLFEYFSETQRNKGNFPGRFSGRQFSNSRSEMNVSTLELGDSALYLCASSSGDRGLETQYFGPGTRLLVL.

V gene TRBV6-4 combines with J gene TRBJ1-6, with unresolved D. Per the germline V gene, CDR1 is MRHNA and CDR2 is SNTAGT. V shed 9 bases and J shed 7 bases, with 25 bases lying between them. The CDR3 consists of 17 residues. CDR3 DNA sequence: TGTGCCAGGCTATACCAATCACCGGGTTTGAGCAATTCACCCCTCCACTTT. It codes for CARLYQSPGLSNSPLHF.

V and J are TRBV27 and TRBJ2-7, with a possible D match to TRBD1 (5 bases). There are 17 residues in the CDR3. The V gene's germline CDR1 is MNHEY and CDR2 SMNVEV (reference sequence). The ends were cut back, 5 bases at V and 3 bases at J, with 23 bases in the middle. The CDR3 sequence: CASSGEAEPRVVYEQYF. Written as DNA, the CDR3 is TGTGCCAGCAGTGGCGAAGCAGAGCCCAGGGTAGTCTACGAGCAGTACTTC.

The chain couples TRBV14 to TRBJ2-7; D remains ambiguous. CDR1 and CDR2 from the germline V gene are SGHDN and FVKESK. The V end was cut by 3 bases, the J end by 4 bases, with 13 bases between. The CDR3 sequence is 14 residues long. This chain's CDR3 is CASSQGLQAYEQYF. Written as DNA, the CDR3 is TGTGCCAGCAGCCAGGGTCTCCAGGCTTACGAGCAGTACTTC.

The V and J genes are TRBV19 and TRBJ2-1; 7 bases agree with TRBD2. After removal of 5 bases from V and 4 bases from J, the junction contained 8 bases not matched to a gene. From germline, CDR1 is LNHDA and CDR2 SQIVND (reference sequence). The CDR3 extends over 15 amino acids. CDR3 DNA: TGTGCCAGTAGTTGGGCTAGCGGAACTTACAATGAGCAGTTCTTC. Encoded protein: CASSWASGTYNEQFF.

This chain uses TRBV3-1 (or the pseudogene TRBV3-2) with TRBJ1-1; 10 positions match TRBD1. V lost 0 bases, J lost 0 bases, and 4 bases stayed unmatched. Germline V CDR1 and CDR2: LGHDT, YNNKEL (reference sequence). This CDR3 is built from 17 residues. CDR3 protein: CASSQEDRGRMNTEAFF. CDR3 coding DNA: TGTGCCAGCAGCCAAGAAGACAGGGGGCGTATGAACACTGAAGCTTTCTTT.

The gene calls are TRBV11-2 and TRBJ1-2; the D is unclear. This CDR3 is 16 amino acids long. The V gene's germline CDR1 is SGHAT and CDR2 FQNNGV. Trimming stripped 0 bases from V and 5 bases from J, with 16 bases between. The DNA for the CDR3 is TGTGCCAGCAGCTTAGACCTCACGGCGGCGGGGTATGGCTACACCTTC. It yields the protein CASSLDLTAAGYGYTF. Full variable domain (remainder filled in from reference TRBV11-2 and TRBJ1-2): EAGVAQSPRYKIIEKRQSVAFWCNPISGHATLYWYQQILGQGPKLLIQFQNNGVVDDSQLPKDRFSAERLKGVDSTLKIQPAKLEDSAVYLCASSLDLTAAGYGYTFGSGTRLTVV.

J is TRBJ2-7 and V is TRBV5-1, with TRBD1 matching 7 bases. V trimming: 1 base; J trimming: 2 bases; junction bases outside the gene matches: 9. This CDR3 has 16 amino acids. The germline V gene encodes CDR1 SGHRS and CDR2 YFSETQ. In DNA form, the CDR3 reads TGCGCCAGCAGCTTGAGGGGACAGATGGTTACCTACGAGCAGTACTTC. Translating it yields CASSLRGQMVTYEQYF. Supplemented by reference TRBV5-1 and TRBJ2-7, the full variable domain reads KAGVTQTPRYLIKTRGQQVTLSCSPISGHRSVSWYQQTPGQGLQFLFEYFSETQRNKGNFPGRFSGRQFSNSRSEMNVSTLELGDSALYLCASSLRGQMVTYEQYFGPGTRLTVT.

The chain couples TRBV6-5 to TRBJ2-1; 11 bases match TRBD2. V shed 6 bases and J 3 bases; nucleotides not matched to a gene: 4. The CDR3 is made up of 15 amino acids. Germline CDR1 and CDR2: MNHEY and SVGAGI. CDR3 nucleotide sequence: TGTGCCAGCAGGACTAGCGGGGCGTTCTACAATGAGCAGTTCTTC. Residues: CASRTSGAFYNEQFF.

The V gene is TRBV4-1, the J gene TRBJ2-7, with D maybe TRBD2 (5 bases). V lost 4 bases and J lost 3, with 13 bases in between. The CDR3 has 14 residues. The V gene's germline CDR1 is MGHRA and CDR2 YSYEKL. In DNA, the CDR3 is TGCGCCAGCAGCCGAGGGTACAGAAACTACGAGCAGTACTTC. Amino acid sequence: CASSRGYRNYEQYF.

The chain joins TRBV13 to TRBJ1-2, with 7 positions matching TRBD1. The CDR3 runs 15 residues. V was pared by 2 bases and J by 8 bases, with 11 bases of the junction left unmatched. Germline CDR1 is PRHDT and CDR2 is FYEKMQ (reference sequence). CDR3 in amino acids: CASSLLQTGVVGYTF. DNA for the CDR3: TGTGCCAGCAGCTTACTCCAAACAGGGGTGGTAGGCTACACCTTC.